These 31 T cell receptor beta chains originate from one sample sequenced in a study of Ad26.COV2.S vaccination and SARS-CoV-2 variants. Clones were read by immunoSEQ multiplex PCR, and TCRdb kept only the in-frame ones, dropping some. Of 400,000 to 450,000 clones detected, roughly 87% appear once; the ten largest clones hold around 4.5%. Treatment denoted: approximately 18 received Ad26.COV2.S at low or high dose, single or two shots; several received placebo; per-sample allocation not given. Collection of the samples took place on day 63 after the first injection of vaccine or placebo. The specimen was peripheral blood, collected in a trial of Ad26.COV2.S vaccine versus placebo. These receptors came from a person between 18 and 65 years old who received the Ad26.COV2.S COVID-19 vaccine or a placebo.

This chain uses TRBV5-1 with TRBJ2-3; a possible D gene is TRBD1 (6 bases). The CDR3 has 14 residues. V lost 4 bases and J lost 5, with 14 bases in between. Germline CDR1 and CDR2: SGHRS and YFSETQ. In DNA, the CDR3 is TGCGCCAGCAGCCGCACTACAGGGCTAGATACGCAGTATTTT. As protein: CASSRTTGLDTQYF.

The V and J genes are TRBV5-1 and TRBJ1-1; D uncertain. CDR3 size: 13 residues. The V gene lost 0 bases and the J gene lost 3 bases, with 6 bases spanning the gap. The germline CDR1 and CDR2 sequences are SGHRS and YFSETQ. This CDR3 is CASSLAQDTEAFF. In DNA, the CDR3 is TGCGCCAGCAGCTTGGCTCAGGACACTGAAGCTTTCTTT.

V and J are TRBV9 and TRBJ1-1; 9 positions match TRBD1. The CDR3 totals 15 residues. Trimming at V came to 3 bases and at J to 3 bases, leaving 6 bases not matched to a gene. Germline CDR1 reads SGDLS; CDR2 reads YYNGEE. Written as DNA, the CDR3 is TGTGCCAGCAGCGACAGACAGGGGGGGTACACTGAAGCTTTCTTT. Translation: CASSDRQGGYTEAFF.

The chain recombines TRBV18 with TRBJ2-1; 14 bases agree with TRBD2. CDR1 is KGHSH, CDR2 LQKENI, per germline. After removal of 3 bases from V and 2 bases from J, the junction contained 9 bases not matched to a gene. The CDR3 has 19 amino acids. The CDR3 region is CASSPLGLAGGRTYNEQFF. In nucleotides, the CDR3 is TGTGCCAGCTCACCCTTAGGACTAGCGGGAGGAAGGACCTACAATGAGCAGTTCTTC.

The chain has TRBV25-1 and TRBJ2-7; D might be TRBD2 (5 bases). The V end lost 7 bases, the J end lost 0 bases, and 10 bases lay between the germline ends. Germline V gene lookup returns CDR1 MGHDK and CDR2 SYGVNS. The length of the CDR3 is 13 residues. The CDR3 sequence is CASTSRSSYEQYF. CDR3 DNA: TGTGCCAGCACTAGCAGGAGCTCCTACGAGCAGTACTTC.

The CDR3 nucleotides are TGTGCCACCACATCTGACAGGCTCACTAACTATGGCTACACCTTC. It codes for CATTSDRLTNYGYTF. This sequence joins TRBV2 and TRBJ1-2, with a weak D call TRBD1 (6 bases). Between the trimmed V and J ends, which lost 10 bases and 0 bases, there was a span of 18 bases. The CDR3 consists of 15 residues. The germline V gene has CDR1 SNHLY and CDR2 FYNNEI.

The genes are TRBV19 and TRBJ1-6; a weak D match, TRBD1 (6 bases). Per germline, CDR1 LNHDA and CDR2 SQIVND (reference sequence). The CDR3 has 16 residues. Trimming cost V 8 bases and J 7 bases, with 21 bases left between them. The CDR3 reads CASSGGGLGRNSPLHF. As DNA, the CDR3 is TGTGCCAGTTCGGGAGGGGGACTGGGCCGCAATTCACCCCTCCACTTT.

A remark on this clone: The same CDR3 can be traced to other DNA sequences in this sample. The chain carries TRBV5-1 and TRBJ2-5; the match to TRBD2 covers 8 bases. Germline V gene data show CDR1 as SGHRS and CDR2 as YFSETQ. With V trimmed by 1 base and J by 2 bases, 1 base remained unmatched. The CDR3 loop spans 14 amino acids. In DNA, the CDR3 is TGCGCCAGCAGCTTGACTAGCGGACAAGAGACCCAGTACTTC. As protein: CASSLTSGQETQYF.

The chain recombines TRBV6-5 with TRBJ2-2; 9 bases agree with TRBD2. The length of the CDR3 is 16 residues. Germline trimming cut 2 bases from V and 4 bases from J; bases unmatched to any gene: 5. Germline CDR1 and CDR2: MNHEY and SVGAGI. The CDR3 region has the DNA TGTGCCAGCAGTTACGTGGCGGGAGGGAGCACCGGGGAGCTGTTTTTT. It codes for CASSYVAGGSTGELFF.

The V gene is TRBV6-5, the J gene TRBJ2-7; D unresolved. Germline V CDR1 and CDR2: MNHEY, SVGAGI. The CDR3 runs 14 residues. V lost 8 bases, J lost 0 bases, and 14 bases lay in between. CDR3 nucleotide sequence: TGTGCCAGCCAGTCCGGACGCTCCTCCTACGAGCAGTACTTC. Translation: CASQSGRSSYEQYF.

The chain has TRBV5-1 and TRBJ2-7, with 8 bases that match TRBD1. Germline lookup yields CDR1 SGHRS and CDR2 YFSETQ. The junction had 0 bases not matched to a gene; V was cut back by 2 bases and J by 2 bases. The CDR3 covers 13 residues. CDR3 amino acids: CASSLQGAYEQYF. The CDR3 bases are TGCGCCAGCAGCTTACAGGGGGCCTACGAGCAGTACTTC.

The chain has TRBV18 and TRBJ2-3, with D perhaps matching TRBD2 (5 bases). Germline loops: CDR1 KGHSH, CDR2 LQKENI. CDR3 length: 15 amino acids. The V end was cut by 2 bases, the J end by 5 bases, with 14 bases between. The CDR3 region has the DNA TGTGCCAGCTCACCATCATCCAGAGGAGGAGATACGCAGTATTTT. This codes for CASSPSSRGGDTQYF.

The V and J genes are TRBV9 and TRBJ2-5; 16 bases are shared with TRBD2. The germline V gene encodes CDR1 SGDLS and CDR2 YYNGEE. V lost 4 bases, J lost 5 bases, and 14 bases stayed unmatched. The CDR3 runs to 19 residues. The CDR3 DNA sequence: TGTGCCAGCAGCCCCGCCGGGACTAGCGGGAGGGCGTCTGAGGAGACCCAGTACTTC. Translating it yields CASSPAGTSGRASEETQYF.

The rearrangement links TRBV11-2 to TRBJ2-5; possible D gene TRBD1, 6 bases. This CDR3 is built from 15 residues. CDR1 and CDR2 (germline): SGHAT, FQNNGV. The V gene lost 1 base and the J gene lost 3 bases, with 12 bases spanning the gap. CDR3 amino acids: CASSLGGRQEETQYF. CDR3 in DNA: TGTGCCAGCAGCTTAGGGGGCAGACAGGAAGAGACCCAGTACTTC.

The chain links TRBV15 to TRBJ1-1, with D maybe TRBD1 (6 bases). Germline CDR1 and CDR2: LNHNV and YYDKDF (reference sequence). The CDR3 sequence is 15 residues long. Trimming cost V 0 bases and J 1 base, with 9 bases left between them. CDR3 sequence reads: CATSRESGANTEAFF. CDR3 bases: TGTGCCACCAGCAGAGAATCAGGGGCGAACACTGAAGCTTTCTTT.

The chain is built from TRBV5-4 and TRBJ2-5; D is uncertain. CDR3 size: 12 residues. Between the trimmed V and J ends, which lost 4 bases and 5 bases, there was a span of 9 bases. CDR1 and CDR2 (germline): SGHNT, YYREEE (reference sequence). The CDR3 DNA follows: TGTGCCAGCAGCCGTCTTGAGGAGACCCAGTACTTC. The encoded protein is CASSRLEETQYF.

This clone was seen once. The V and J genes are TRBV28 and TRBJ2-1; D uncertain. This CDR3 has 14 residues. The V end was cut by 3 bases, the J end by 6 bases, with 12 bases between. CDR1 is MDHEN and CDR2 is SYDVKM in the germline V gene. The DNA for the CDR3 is TGTGCCAGCAGTTTTGCCCCGCGGAGCAATGAGCAGTTCTTC. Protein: CASSFAPRSNEQFF.

CDR3 in DNA: TGTGCCAGCAGCTGGGGGACTAGCGGGAGTGCCGGGGAGCTGTTTTTT. Translating gives CASSWGTSGSAGELFF. This chain joins TRBV5-8 and TRBJ2-2, with TRBD2 matching over 14 bases. Germline assignment: CDR1 SGHTS and CDR2 YDEGEE. The CDR3 contains 16 residues. Trimming cost V 3 bases and J 6 bases; bases outside gene matches: 4.

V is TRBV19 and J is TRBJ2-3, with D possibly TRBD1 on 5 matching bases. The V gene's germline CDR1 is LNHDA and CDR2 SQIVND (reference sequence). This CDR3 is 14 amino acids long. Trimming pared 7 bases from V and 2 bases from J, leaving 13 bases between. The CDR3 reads CASNRGGFTDTQYF. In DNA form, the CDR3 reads TGTGCCAGTAATAGGGGCGGTTTCACAGATACGCAGTATTTT.

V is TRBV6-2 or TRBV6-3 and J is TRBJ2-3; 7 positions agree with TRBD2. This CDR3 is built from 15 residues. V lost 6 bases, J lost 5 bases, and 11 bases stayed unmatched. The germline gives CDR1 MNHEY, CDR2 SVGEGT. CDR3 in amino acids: CASSPLSGKQDTQYF. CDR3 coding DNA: TGTGCCAGCAGCCCGTTGAGCGGGAAGCAAGATACGCAGTATTTT.

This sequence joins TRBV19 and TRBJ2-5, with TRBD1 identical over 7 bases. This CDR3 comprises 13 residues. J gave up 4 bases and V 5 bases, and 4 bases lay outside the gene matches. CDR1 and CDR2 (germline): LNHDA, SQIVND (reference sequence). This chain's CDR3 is CASSPNRGETQYF. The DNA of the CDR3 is TGTGCCAGTAGTCCGAACAGGGGAGAGACCCAGTACTTC.

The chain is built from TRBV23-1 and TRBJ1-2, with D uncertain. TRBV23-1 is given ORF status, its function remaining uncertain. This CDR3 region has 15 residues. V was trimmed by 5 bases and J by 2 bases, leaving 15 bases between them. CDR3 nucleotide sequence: TGCGCCAGCAGTTTTCGTTGGGGTGTAAACTATGGCTACACCTTC. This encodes CASSFRWGVNYGYTF.

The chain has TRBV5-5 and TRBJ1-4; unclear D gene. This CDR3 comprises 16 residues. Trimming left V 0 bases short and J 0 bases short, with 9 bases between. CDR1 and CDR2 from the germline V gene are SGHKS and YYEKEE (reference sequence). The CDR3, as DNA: TGTGCCAGCAGCTTGGAAGGTACTGCAACTAATGAAAAACTGTTTTTT. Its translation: CASSLEGTATNEKLFF.

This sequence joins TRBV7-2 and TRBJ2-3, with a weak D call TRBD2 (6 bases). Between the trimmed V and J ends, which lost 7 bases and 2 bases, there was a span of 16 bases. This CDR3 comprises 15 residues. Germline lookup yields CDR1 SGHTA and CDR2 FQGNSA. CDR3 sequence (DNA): TGTGCCAGCAACCTAGGAGGGCACCCCACAGATACGCAGTATTTT. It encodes CASNLGGHPTDTQYF.

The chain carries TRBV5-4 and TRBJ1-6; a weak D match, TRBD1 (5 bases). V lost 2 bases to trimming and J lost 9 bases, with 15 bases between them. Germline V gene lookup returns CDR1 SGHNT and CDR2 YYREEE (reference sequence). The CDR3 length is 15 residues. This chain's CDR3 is CASSFDTGVGSPLHF. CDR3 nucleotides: TGTGCCAGCAGCTTTGATACGGGGGTAGGTTCACCCCTCCACTTT. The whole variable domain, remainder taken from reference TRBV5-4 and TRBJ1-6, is ETGVTQSPTHLIKTRGQQVTLRCSSQSGHNTVSWYQQALGQGPQFIFQYYREEENGRGNFPPRFSGLQFPNYSSELNVNALELDDSALYLCASSFDTGVGSPLHFGNGTRLTVT.

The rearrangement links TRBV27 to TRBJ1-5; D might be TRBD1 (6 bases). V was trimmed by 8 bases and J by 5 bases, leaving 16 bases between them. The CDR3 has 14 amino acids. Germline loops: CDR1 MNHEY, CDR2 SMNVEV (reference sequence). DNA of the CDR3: TGTGCCAGCTCCTATAGGGGGTGGGATCAGCCCCAGCATTTT. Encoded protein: CASSYRGWDQPQHF.

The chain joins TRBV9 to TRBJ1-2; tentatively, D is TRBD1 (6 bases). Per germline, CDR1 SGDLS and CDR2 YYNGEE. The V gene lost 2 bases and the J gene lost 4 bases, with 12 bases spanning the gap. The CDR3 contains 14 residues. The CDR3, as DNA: TGTGCCAGCAGCGTCGGGACACCTTCCTATGGCTACACCTTC. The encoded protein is CASSVGTPSYGYTF.

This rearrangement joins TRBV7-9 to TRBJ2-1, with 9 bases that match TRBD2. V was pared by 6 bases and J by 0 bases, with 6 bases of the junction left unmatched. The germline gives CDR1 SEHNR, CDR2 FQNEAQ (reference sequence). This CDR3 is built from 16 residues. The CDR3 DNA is TGTGCCAGCAGTCCAAATAGCGGGAGCTCCTACAATGAGCAGTTCTTC. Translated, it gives CASSPNSGSSYNEQFF. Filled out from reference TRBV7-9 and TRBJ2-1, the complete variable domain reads DTGVSQNPRHKITKRGQNVTFRCDPISEHNRLYWYRQTLGQGPEFLTYFQNEAQLEKSRLLSDRFSAERPKGSFSTLEIQRTEQGDSAMYLCASSPNSGSSYNEQFFGPGTRLTVL.

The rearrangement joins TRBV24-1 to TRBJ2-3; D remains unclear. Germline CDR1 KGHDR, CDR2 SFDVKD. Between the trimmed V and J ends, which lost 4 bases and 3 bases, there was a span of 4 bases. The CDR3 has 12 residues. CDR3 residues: CATSEETDTQYF. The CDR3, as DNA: TGTGCCACCAGTGAGGAGACAGATACGCAGTATTTT.

CDR3: CASSVRRDTEAFF. CDR3 DNA sequence: TGTGCCAGCAGCGTGCGTCGGGACACTGAAGCTTTCTTT. The V gene is TRBV6-4, the J gene TRBJ1-1, with D uncertain. Trimming left V 6 bases short and J 3 bases short, with 11 bases between. Germline lookup yields CDR1 MRHNA and CDR2 SNTAGT. The CDR3 is 13 amino acids.

CDR3 in amino acids: CSVERTEETQYF. The CDR3, as DNA: TGCAGCGTTGAACGGACAGAAGAGACCCAGTACTTC. V is TRBV29-1 and J is TRBJ2-5; TRBD1 is a possible D gene (6 bases). The CDR3 consists of 12 residues. V was trimmed by 2 bases and J by 3 bases, leaving 7 bases between them. Germline V gene sequence: CDR1 SQVTM, CDR2 ANQGSEA.